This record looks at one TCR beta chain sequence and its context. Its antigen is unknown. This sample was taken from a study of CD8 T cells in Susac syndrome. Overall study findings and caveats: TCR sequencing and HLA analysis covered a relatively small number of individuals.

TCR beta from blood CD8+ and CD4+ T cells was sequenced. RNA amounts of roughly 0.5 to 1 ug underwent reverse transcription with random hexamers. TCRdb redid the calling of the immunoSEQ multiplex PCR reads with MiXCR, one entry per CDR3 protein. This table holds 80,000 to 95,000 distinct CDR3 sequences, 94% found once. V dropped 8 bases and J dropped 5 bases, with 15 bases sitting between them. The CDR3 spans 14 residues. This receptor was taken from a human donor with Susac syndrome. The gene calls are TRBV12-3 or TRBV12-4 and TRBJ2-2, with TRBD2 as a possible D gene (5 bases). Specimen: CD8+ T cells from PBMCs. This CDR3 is CASAPVWETGELFF. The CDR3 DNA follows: TGTGCCAGCGCCCCGGTGTGGGAGACCGGGGAGCTGTTTTTT.